What follows are 19 T cell receptor beta chains derived from one specimen sequenced in a study of T-cell memory formation after mild COVID-19. TCRdb re-called the 5' RACE reads through MiXCR, storing one row per CDR3 protein. The table includes 340,000 or so distinct CDR3 sequences, roughly 13% detected once. The sample consisted of PBMCs or a T cell subset sorted from them (not recorded which). These receptors all stem from a man between 18 and 35 years old who had mild COVID-19 (a few samples of this study predate the infection). Cell type and time point are not known.

This clonotype was counted only a few times. The rearrangement joins TRBV7-2 to TRBJ1-6; D not certain. Germline V CDR1 and CDR2: SGHTA, FQGNSA. V gave up 11 bases and J gave up 5 bases, with 10 bases separating them. The CDR3 has 12 residues. CDR3 protein: CAGGLNNSPLHF. The CDR3 DNA follows: TGTGCCGGCGGACTAAATAATTCACCCCTCCACTTT.

This clonotype has just a few counts. This chain connects TRBV18 to TRBJ2-1; D unclear. V dropped 0 bases and J dropped 5 bases, with 11 bases sitting between them. Germline CDR1 KGHSH, CDR2 LQKENI. The CDR3 length is 15 residues. This CDR3 reads CASSPPGSADNEQFF. CDR3 in DNA: TGTGCCAGCTCACCACCAGGTTCAGCAGACAATGAGCAGTTCTTC.

This clonotype was observed a handful of times. CDR3 protein: CASSNRIHEQYV. The CDR3 nucleotides read TGTGCCAGCAGTAACAGGATCCACGAGCAGTACGTC. The chain is built from TRBV6-6 and TRBJ2-7; D is possibly TRBD1 (5 bases). V was trimmed by 5 bases and J by 5 bases, leaving 10 bases between them. CDR3 size: 12 residues. Germline V gene data show CDR1 as MNHNY and CDR2 as SVGAGI (reference sequence).

The chain couples TRBV24-1 to TRBJ1-2, with D maybe TRBD1 (5 bases). The CDR3 covers 14 residues. Trimming pared 3 bases from V and 4 bases from J, leaving 11 bases between. Germline CDR1 KGHDR, CDR2 SFDVKD. The CDR3 DNA is TGTGCCACCAGTGATGCGGGACCGACCTATGGCTACACCTTC. Translation: CATSDAGPTYGYTF.

This clonotype was seen more than once but under ten times. For the CDR3, the DNA is TGTGCCAGCAGACCCTGGACTGGAGAGACCCAGTACTTC. Its translation is CASRPWTGETQYF. The V and J genes are TRBV7-8 and TRBJ2-5; a possible D gene is TRBD2 (5 bases). CDR3 size: 13 residues. The V end was cut by 6 bases, the J end by 4 bases, with 12 bases between. Germline lookup yields CDR1 SGHVS and CDR2 FQNEAQ.

This clonotype was found a few times. The chain combines TRBV5-8 with TRBJ2-5; D may be TRBD1 (6 bases). This CDR3 contains 14 residues. CDR1 is SGHTS, CDR2 YDEGEE, per germline. Trimming removed 4 bases from V and 2 bases from J, with 12 bases in between. CDR3 in amino acids: CASSPTGQQETQYF. In nucleotides, the CDR3 is TGTGCCAGCAGCCCAACCGGACAGCAAGAGACCCAGTACTTC.

V gene TRBV7-8 combines with J gene TRBJ1-5; unclear D gene. The germline V gene has CDR1 SGHVS and CDR2 FQNEAQ. The CDR3 sequence is 14 residues long. Trimming left V 2 bases short and J 5 bases short, with 10 bases between. The CDR3 DNA reads as TGTGCCAGCAGCTTATTCGTTAGTGATCAGCCCCAGCATTTT. It codes for CASSLFVSDQPQHF.

V gene TRBV27 combines with J gene TRBJ1-5; D unclear. Trimming removed 5 bases at V and 9 bases at J, with 20 bases between. Germline loops: CDR1 MNHEY, CDR2 SMNVEV (reference sequence). There are 15 residues in the CDR3. CDR3 DNA sequence: TGTGCCAGCAGTCTATTCTCCGACCGAGCGGGGCCCCAGCATTTT. Protein sequence: CASSLFSDRAGPQHF.

This rearrangement joins TRBV29-1 to TRBJ2-5; D is uncertain. Trimming shortened V by 5 bases and J by 3 bases, and 10 bases separated the two germline ends. The CDR3 covers 12 residues. CDR1 is SQVTM and CDR2 is ANQGSEA in the germline V gene. The CDR3 sequence: CSVTASEETQYF. DNA of the CDR3: TGCAGCGTTACGGCTTCCGAAGAGACCCAGTACTTC.

The chain uses TRBV7-9 and TRBJ2-3, with TRBD2 matching 8 bases. The CDR3 is 15 amino acids. The V and J ends lost 8 bases and 6 bases, in that order; junction bases with no gene match: 13. Germline V gives CDR1 SEHNR, CDR2 FQNEAQ (reference sequence). The CDR3 nucleotides read TGTGCCAGCTCCCAACCAGCTAGCGGGTGGGATACGCAGTATTTT. Amino acid sequence: CASSQPASGWDTQYF. Full variable domain (outside the CDR3, taken from reference TRBV7-9 and TRBJ2-3): DTGVSQNPRHKITKRGQNVTFRCDPISEHNRLYWYRQTLGQGPEFLTYFQNEAQLEKSRLLSDRFSAERPKGSFSTLEIQRTEQGDSAMYLCASSQPASGWDTQYFGPGTRLTVL.

The chain joins TRBV15 to TRBJ2-3, with 8 positions matching TRBD2. V was clipped by 3 bases and J by 1 base; unmatched bases: 3. Germline V gives CDR1 LNHNV, CDR2 YYDKDF (reference sequence). The CDR3 contains 15 residues. The CDR3 nucleotides are TGTGCCACCAGCAGGTTTAGCGGGGGCACAGATACGCAGTATTTT. Translated, it gives CATSRFSGGTDTQYF. The whole variable domain, filled in from reference TRBV15 and TRBJ2-3, reads DAMVIQNPRYQVTQFGKPVTLSCSQTLNHNVMYWYQQKSSQAPKLLFHYYDKDFNNEADTPDNFQSRRPNTSFCFLDIRSPGLGDTAMYLCATSRFSGGTDTQYFGPGTRLTVL.

This clonotype was seen only a few times. V usage is TRBV7-8 and J usage is TRBJ2-4; TRBD1 agrees at 8 bases. V shed 2 bases and J 5 bases; nucleotides not matched to a gene: 2. CDR1 and CDR2 from the germline V gene are SGHVS and FQNEAQ. There are 14 residues in the CDR3. Here the CDR3 reads CASSLQGAENIQYF. The CDR3 nucleotides are TGTGCCAGCAGCTTACAGGGGGCCGAAAACATTCAGTACTTC. The full variable domain, its missing parts supplied by reference TRBV7-8 and TRBJ2-4, is GAGVSQSPRYKVAKRGQDVALRCDPISGHVSLFWYQQALGQGPEFLTYFQNEAQLDKSGLPSDRFFAERPEGSVSTLKIQRTQQEDSAVYLCASSLQGAENIQYFGAGTRLSVL.

This clonotype has only a few counts. The rearrangement links TRBV4-2 to TRBJ2-5; D remains ambiguous. V gave up 4 bases and J gave up 3 bases, with 12 bases separating them. This CDR3 is built from 14 residues. CDR1 LGHNA and CDR2 YNFKEQ come from the germline V gene. The CDR3 DNA reads as TGTGCCAGCAGCCCCGTTCGGGCAGAAGAGACCCAGTACTTC. Translated, it gives CASSPVRAEETQYF.

At least ten counts were recorded for this clonotype. This chain joins TRBV5-1 and TRBJ2-2; TRBD1 is a possible D gene (6 bases). CDR1 and CDR2 from the germline V gene are SGHRS and YFSETQ. The CDR3 runs 15 residues. The V gene lost 4 bases and the J gene lost 3 bases, with 13 bases spanning the gap. CDR3 nucleotides: TGCGCCAGCAGCCCCTTGGGGGCGGACACCGGGGAGCTGTTTTTT. Translation: CASSPLGADTGELFF.

This clonotype was observed a handful of times. This chain links TRBV14 with TRBJ1-1, with 9 bases lining up with TRBD1. This CDR3 is built from 17 residues. Unmatched junction bases numbered 13, after V lost 5 bases and J lost 3 bases. Germline V gene sequence: CDR1 SGHDN, CDR2 FVKESK. CDR3 DNA: TGTGCCAGCAGCGTGACAGGGGGACTAGTCGGAGACACTGAAGCTTTCTTT. Amino acid sequence: CASSVTGGLVGDTEAFF.

The J gene is TRBJ2-7, the V gene TRBV20-1; 9 nucleotides agree with TRBD1. This CDR3 has 14 amino acids. Germline V gene lookup returns CDR1 DFQATT and CDR2 SNEGSKA (reference sequence). Trimming removed 3 bases from V and 3 bases from J; junction bases left unmatched: 6. CDR3 sequence (DNA): TGCAGTGCTAGGGGACAGGGCCTAATCTACGAGCAGTACTTC. It is translated as CSARGQGLIYEQYF.

The gene calls are TRBV7-3 and TRBJ1-5, with D uncertain. The germline V and J ends were trimmed by 0 bases and 12 bases, with 12 bases remaining between them. The germline V gene has CDR1 SGHTA and CDR2 FQGTGA. This CDR3 region has 13 residues. The chain's CDR3 is CASSLTLASHQHF. CDR3 sequence (DNA): TGTGCCAGCAGCTTAACGTTAGCAAGCCACCAGCATTTT.

This clonotype has just a few counts. The gene calls are TRBV11-2 and TRBJ2-5; 8 nucleotides align to TRBD2. There are 18 residues in the CDR3. V lost 4 bases, J lost 4 bases, and 17 bases stayed unmatched. The germline gives CDR1 SGHAT, CDR2 FQNNGV. CDR3 sequence (DNA): TGTGCCAGCAGCTCTACCTTTAGCGGGGCTCGGGCATTAGAGACCCAGTACTTC. This encodes CASSSTFSGARALETQYF.

Regarding this clonotype: A junction boundary mismatches the germline segment, possibly from a read error. This CDR3 reads CSSSFSGPRGTQYF. The CDR3 coding sequence is TGTTCCAGCAGCTTCTCCGGGCCGCGGGGGACCCAGTACTTC. The chain links TRBV14 to TRBJ2-5, with a tentative D call TRBD2 (6 bases). This CDR3 spans 14 amino acids. Germline V gene lookup returns CDR1 SGHDN and CDR2 FVKESK.